The TCR beta chain described here comes from a study of naive CD8 T cells in extremely preterm neonates. General observations from the study: Term neonates 0.4%, young children around 0.03%, adults approximately 0.0097%; preterm neonates shared about 2.9%. iChao1 richness was lowest in preterm neonates, significantly versus all ages. Preterm infants showed shorter CDR3s, fewer N additions and less trimming than older groups.

With respect to this clone: What it binds is not known.

Sequencing used immunoSEQ multiplex PCR; TCRdb keeps in-frame clones, though not all of them. The data contain fewer than 25,000 clones, more than 70% of them singletons. Preterm samples came from extremely preterm deliveries at about 21-27 weeks. Pregnancies with fetal demise, active maternal HSV infection or known maternal HIV were excluded. Live Annexin V-negative naive CD3+CD8+CD45RA+CCR7+ T cells were sorted. Germline loops: CDR1 SGHRS, CDR2 YFSETQ. The V segment lost 4 bases and the J segment 5 bases; nucleotides outside the gene matches: 2. CDR3 length: 12 residues. The specimen sequenced was naive CD8+ T cells from cord blood. The chain combines TRBV5-1 with TRBJ1-2; TRBD1 matches 7 bases. This TCR came from a boy who was born preterm. CDR3 bases: TGCGCCAGCAGCGACAGGGTTTATGGCTACACCTTC. Translating it yields CASSDRVYGYTF.